The 16 T cell receptor beta chains below come from one sample, sequenced in a study of blood T cell repertoires in COVID-19. Clones were sequenced by immunoSEQ multiplex PCR, and TCRdb holds only the in-frame ones, with some missing. The sample includes 200,000 to 250,000 clones, approximately 85% of them seen just once. The sample taken for sequencing was peripheral blood. These receptors were taken from a woman between 65 and 79 years old with acute or convalescent COVID-19.

This sequence joins TRBV7-2 and TRBJ2-1, with TRBD1 as a possible D gene (5 bases). V dropped 3 bases and J dropped 0 bases, with 12 bases sitting between them. Germline CDR1 SGHTA, CDR2 FQGNSA. The CDR3 consists of 16 residues. The CDR3 region is CASSFAGWSSYNEQFF. In DNA form, the CDR3 reads TGTGCCAGCAGCTTCGCAGGGTGGAGCTCCTACAATGAGCAGTTCTTC.

The chain couples TRBV29-1 to TRBJ2-5, with 7 positions matching TRBD2. Germline-derived CDR1 and CDR2 are SQVTM and ANQGSEA. Trimming took 1 base from V and 2 from J; bases not matched to a gene: 7. The CDR3 consists of 15 residues. CDR3 in DNA: TGCAGCGTTGAAGGGGGGGGACTGCGGCAAGAGACCCAGTACTTC. It encodes CSVEGGGLRQETQYF.

V is TRBV6-5 and J is TRBJ1-6, with unresolved D. With 6 bases removed from V and 8 bases from J, the gap between germline ends came to 14 bases. The CDR3 runs to 14 residues. The germline gives CDR1 MNHEY, CDR2 SVGAGI. CDR3 loop: CASSHPRRDSPLHF. Here the CDR3 DNA reads TGTGCCAGCAGCCACCCGAGACGGGATTCACCCCTCCACTTT.

V usage is TRBV28 and J usage is TRBJ1-5; possible D gene TRBD1, 5 bases. This CDR3 is 14 amino acids long. The V end lost 6 bases, the J end lost 3 bases, and 12 bases lay between the germline ends. Germline values: CDR1 MDHEN, CDR2 SYDVKM. CDR3 protein: CASSYRQSNQPQHF. CDR3 nucleotides: TGTGCCAGCAGCTACCGACAGTCCAATCAGCCCCAGCATTTT.

The genes are TRBV5-1 and TRBJ2-5; perhaps TRBD1 as D (6 bases). The CDR3 is 15 residues long. Looked up from germline, CDR1 is SGHRS and CDR2 is YFSETQ. Trimming took off 4 bases at V and 2 bases at J, with 15 bases between the two ends. CDR3 coding DNA: TGCGCCAGCAGCGCTGGACAGCTAGTGCAAGAGACCCAGTACTTC. Protein sequence: CASSAGQLVQETQYF.

The chain combines TRBV5-1 with TRBJ2-3, with unresolved D. CDR3 length: 15 amino acids. V lost 0 bases to trimming and J lost 1 base, with 9 bases between them. Germline values: CDR1 SGHRS, CDR2 YFSETQ. CDR3 in DNA: TGCGCCAGCAGCTTGGAAGCTCCGGGCACAGATACGCAGTATTTT. It encodes CASSLEAPGTDTQYF.

This chain joins TRBV7-7 and TRBJ2-2, with 9 nucleotides matching TRBD2. This CDR3 is built from 18 residues. The germline CDR1 and CDR2 sequences are SSHAT and FNYEAQ (reference sequence). The V segment lost 2 bases and the J segment 0 bases; nucleotides outside the gene matches: 7. The DNA of the CDR3 is TGTGCCAGCAGCTTATTTGTAGCGGGGGCCTCGAACACCGGGGAGCTGTTTTTT. This translates into CASSLFVAGASNTGELFF.

The chain employs TRBV5-1 and TRBJ2-7; possibly TRBD2 for D (7 bases). CDR1 SGHRS and CDR2 YFSETQ come from the germline V gene. Trimming took 4 bases from V and 4 from J, leaving 12 bases between them. This CDR3 contains 13 residues. CDR3 sequence: CASSEEGGYEQYF. The DNA of the CDR3 is TGCGCCAGCAGCGAAGAGGGGGGGTACGAGCAGTACTTC.

The J gene is TRBJ2-5, the V gene TRBV7-2; the D gene is possibly TRBD2 (6 bases). Trimming left V 1 base short and J 5 bases short, with 11 bases between. The CDR3 runs 14 residues. CDR1 and CDR2 (germline): SGHTA, FQGNSA. CDR3 sequence reads: CASSLGAGRETQYF. Here the CDR3 DNA reads TGTGCCAGCAGCTTAGGGGCGGGGAGGGAGACCCAGTACTTC.

The genes are TRBV29-1 and TRBJ1-2, with D perhaps TRBD1 (5 bases). The ends were cut back, 7 bases at V and 9 bases at J, with 15 bases in the middle. The CDR3 is 11 amino acids. Germline V gives CDR1 SQVTM, CDR2 ANQGSEA. DNA for the CDR3: TGCAGCGCCTGGGGGGTCGGGAGCTACACCTTC. The encoded protein is CSAWGVGSYTF.

In DNA, the CDR3 is TGTGCCAGCAGCCGGACAGGACTTAACTATGGCTACACCTTC. Translation: CASSRTGLNYGYTF. The chain is built from TRBV28 and TRBJ1-2; TRBD1 matches at 7 bases. Germline CDR1 is MDHEN and CDR2 is SYDVKM. Germline trimming cut 6 bases from V and 1 base from J; bases unmatched to any gene: 5. CDR3 length equals 14 residues.

This clone occurred a few times. As DNA, the CDR3 is TGTGCCAGCAGCCGGGACACCAGCATGAACACTGAAGCTTTCTTT. It specifies CASSRDTSMNTEAFF. The chain has TRBV7-9 and TRBJ1-1, with D tentatively TRBD1 (6 bases). CDR3 length: 15 amino acids. CDR1 SEHNR and CDR2 FQNEAQ come from the germline V gene (reference sequence). V dropped 5 bases and J dropped 0 bases, with 13 bases sitting between them.

The chain joins TRBV2 to TRBJ1-2, with 10 bases aligning to TRBD1. From germline, CDR1 is SNHLY and CDR2 FYNNEI. V trimming: 4 bases; J trimming: 8 bases; junction bases outside the gene matches: 4. The CDR3 covers 13 residues. The CDR3 DNA reads TGTGCCAGCAGTGGGACAGGGGGAAGGGGCTACACCTTC. It yields the protein CASSGTGGRGYTF.

The chain employs TRBV9 and TRBJ2-3; a possible D gene is TRBD1 (5 bases). The ends were cut back, 5 bases at V and 1 base at J, with 11 bases in the middle. Germline assignment: CDR1 SGDLS and CDR2 YYNGEE. The length of the CDR3 is 14 residues. The CDR3 loop reads CASRLIQGTDTQYF. CDR3 in DNA: TGTGCCAGCAGGTTAATACAGGGCACAGATACGCAGTATTTT.

J is TRBJ1-6 and V is TRBV5-8; D ambiguous. The V end was cut by 4 bases, the J end by 7 bases, with 3 bases between. The CDR3 extends over 11 amino acids. From germline, CDR1 is SGHTS and CDR2 YDEGEE. DNA for the CDR3: TGTGCCAGCAGCCGGAATTCACCCCTCCACTTT. It translates to CASSRNSPLHF.

This clone turned up a few times. This chain joins TRBV9 and TRBJ1-1; 8 nucleotides agree with TRBD1. The CDR3 spans 17 residues. CDR1 SGDLS and CDR2 YYNGEE come from the germline V gene. V trimming: 0 bases; J trimming: 5 bases; junction bases outside the gene matches: 12. The CDR3 bases are TGTGCCAGCAGCGTAGCACTTCTTACAGGGGGAGGGACTGAAGCTTTCTTT. As protein: CASSVALLTGGGTEAFF. The full variable domain, rest sourced from reference TRBV9 and TRBJ1-1, is DSGVTQTPKHLITATGQRVTLRCSPRSGDLSVYWYQQSLDQGLQFLIQYYNGEERAKGNILERFSAQQFPDLHSELNLSSLELGDSALYFCASSVALLTGGGTEAFFGQGTRLTVV.